The T cell receptor (beta chain) under discussion was sequenced for a study of T cell repertoires in cytomegalovirus infection. Study background: Public TCR beta signatures indicated both CMV infection and matching HLA type.

Study results and caveats: Of the TCR beta families, the public ones yielded a cumulative frequency that identified carriers of CMV plus the relevant HLA. In two of eight donors, the top clonotype was HLA-C-restricted CMV-specific.

TCRdb analysed the reads with MiXCR anew, one entry per CDR3 protein. The sample has about a million distinct CDR3 sequences, more than 25% seen once. This clonotype was detected ten times or more. Its antigen is unidentified. Deletions cut 4 bases from V and 4 bases from J, with 14 bases between. CDR1 SGHVS and CDR2 FNYEAQ come from the germline V gene. The length of the CDR3 is 14 residues. V and J are TRBV7-6 and TRBJ2-7, with a possible D match to TRBD1 (6 bases). Sequencing used cultured CD8+ T cells from PBMCs, obtained from culture after CMV antigen stimulation. The receptor was isolated from a human donor in good health (CMV status not recorded). Some clones in this sample may be carry-over from other donors' samples. DNA of the CDR3: TGTGCCAGCAGCTCCCTTCCGGGACATTACGAGCAGTACGTC. This sequence encodes CASSSLPGHYEQYV.